The subject of this entry is one T cell receptor (beta chain). This specimen belongs to a study of blood T cell repertoires in COVID-19. Background on the study: The United States, Italy and Spain provided the acute and convalescent COVID-19 samples.

Data came from immunoSEQ multiplex PCR; TCRdb stores just in-frame clones and leaves some out. The table shows some 250,000 clones, with 70% to 90% occurring only once. V lost 5 bases to trimming and J lost 4 bases; unmatched junction nucleotides: 9. This CDR3 has 15 residues. Germline CDR1 and CDR2: SQVTM and ANQGSEA. This TCR was sampled from a woman aged 70-85 years with active or convalescent COVID-19. The rearrangement links TRBV29-1 to TRBJ1-1; 11 nucleotides line up with TRBD1. Sample: peripheral blood. This CDR3 is CSVNLGQGVGTEAFF. The CDR3 nucleotides are TGCAGCGTTAACCTGGGACAGGGGGTCGGCACTGAAGCTTTCTTT. The variable domain in full, completed from reference TRBV29-1 and TRBJ1-1, reads SAVISQKPSRDICQRGTSLTIQCQVDSQVTMMFWYRQQPGQSLTLIATANQGSEATYESGFVIDKFPISRPNLTFSTLTVSNMSPEDSSIYLCSVNLGQGVGTEAFFGQGTRLTVV.